The T cell receptor beta chain under discussion was sequenced for a study of blood T cell repertoires in COVID-19. Study-wide background: There were acute and convalescent COVID-19 samples, and they came from the United States, Italy and Spain.

This CDR3 is built from 14 residues. Germline CDR1 and CDR2: SGHNT and YYREEE (reference sequence). After removal of 4 bases from V and 7 bases from J, the junction contained 6 bases not matched to a gene. Profiled with immunoSEQ multiplex PCR; TCRdb holds only in-frame clones, not every one. The data contain approximately 45,000 clones, around nine tenths of them singletons. Sequenced input: peripheral blood. The clonotype was recovered from a human donor in a cohort sampled during active COVID-19. V usage is TRBV5-4 and J usage is TRBJ2-1, with 9 bases that match TRBD1. This CDR3 is CASSPGTGKNEQFF. CDR3 nucleotides: TGTGCCAGCAGCCCCGGGACAGGGAAAAATGAGCAGTTCTTC.